The 17 T cell receptor beta chains below all came from one sample that was sequenced in a study of cytomegalovirus exposure and HLA in healthy donors. PCR employed 60 Vbeta and 13 Jbeta primers. Only in-frame clones appear in the TCRdb table, and some are missing; sequencing was by immunoSEQ multiplex PCR. The top ten clones hold about 1.9% of a sample with over 200,000 clones, more than 65% of them seen once. The material sequenced was PBMCs. The origin of the receptors is a woman aged 25 to 39 in good health and CMV-seronegative.

This clone was seen a handful of times. CDR3 sequence: CASSRFAGTEAFF. CDR3 nucleotides: TGTGCCAGCAGCCGATTTGCGGGCACTGAAGCTTTCTTT. The chain couples TRBV11-3 to TRBJ1-1; D is undetermined. CDR3 length equals 13 residues. The germline V and J ends were trimmed by 5 bases and 4 bases, with 11 bases remaining between them. Germline V gene sequence: CDR1 SGHNT, CDR2 YENEEA.

This clone has more than one count but fewer than ten. This sequence joins TRBV12-5 and TRBJ1-2; D not resolved. CDR1 LGHNT and CDR2 FRNRAP come from the germline V gene. V lost 4 bases, J lost 5 bases, and 23 bases lay in between. This CDR3 spans 17 amino acids. The CDR3 sequence is CASGSAVGPSLFYGYTF. The CDR3 region has the DNA TGTGCTAGTGGTTCAGCGGTGGGTCCCTCTCTTTTTTATGGCTACACCTTC.

This clone was recorded only once. CDR3 sequence (DNA): TGTGCCAGCAGCCCGCTAGCGGGGGGAACCCCGTCCGAGCAGTACTTC. This translates into CASSPLAGGTPSEQYF. V is TRBV7-8 and J is TRBJ2-5, with 11 nucleotides matching TRBD2. The assigned J gene may be wrong: the sequence end matches TRBJ2-7 better. CDR3 length: 16 amino acids. Per the germline V gene, CDR1 is SGHVS and CDR2 is FQNEAQ.

The J gene is TRBJ1-3, the V gene TRBV11-2, with no clear D. This CDR3 has 15 amino acids. Trimming took off 5 bases at V and 0 bases at J, with 11 bases between the two ends. The germline CDR1 and CDR2 sequences are SGHAT and FQNNGV. The CDR3 DNA sequence: TGTGCCAGCAGCCCGCTAGTGCTCTCTGGAAACACCATATATTTT. Protein product: CASSPLVLSGNTIYF. Based on the CDR3 plus reference TRBV11-2 and TRBJ1-3, the full variable domain is EAGVAQSPRYKIIEKRQSVAFWCNPISGHATLYWYQQILGQGPKLLIQFQNNGVVDDSQLPKDRFSAERLKGVDSTLKIQPAKLEDSAVYLCASSPLVLSGNTIYFGEGSWLTVV.

The chain carries TRBV2 and TRBJ1-1; D is uncertain. V lost 2 bases and J 6 bases, leaving 7 bases between the germline ends. The V gene's germline CDR1 is SNHLY and CDR2 FYNNEI. The CDR3 contains 12 residues. The DNA of the CDR3 is TGTGCCAGCAGTGAACCGGGTCCTGAAGCTTTCTTT. Protein product: CASSEPGPEAFF.

The rearrangement links TRBV7-9 to TRBJ1-4; 7 bases agree with TRBD1. J lost 7 bases, V lost 4 bases, and 9 bases had no gene match. The CDR3 is 15 residues long. The germline gives CDR1 SEHNR, CDR2 FQNEAQ (reference sequence). CDR3 bases: TGTGCCAGCAGCTCTCGGGACAGTCCTTTTGAAAAACTGTTTTTT. Its translation is CASSSRDSPFEKLFF.

This chain uses TRBV30 with TRBJ2-5, with a tentative D call TRBD1 (5 bases). V lost 0 bases to trimming and J lost 1 base, with 15 bases between them. The CDR3 sequence is 16 residues long. CDR1 is GTSNPN and CDR2 is SVGIG in the germline V gene (reference sequence). CDR3 DNA: TGTGCCTGGAGTGTCCGTCCAGGGATCCCCCAAGAGACCCAGTACTTC. Its translation is CAWSVRPGIPQETQYF.

This clone turned up a few times. The V gene is TRBV27, the J gene TRBJ2-6; D is perhaps TRBD2 (6 bases). This CDR3 is built from 15 residues. The germline V gene encodes CDR1 MNHEY and CDR2 SMNVEV (reference sequence). V lost 3 bases to trimming and J lost 1 base, with 7 bases between them. CDR3 sequence (DNA): TGTGCCAGCAGTTTCGGGGGATCTGGGGCCAACGTCCTGACTTTC. Translated, it gives CASSFGGSGANVLTF.

V and J are TRBV9 and TRBJ2-5, with D perhaps matching TRBD2 (5 bases). V was cut by 3 bases and J by 2 bases, with 14 bases left in between. Germline-derived CDR1 and CDR2 are SGDLS and YYNGEE. CDR3 size: 15 residues. The chain's CDR3 is CASSAGSSTQETQYF. CDR3 DNA sequence: TGTGCCAGCAGCGCGGGGTCCTCCACTCAAGAGACCCAGTACTTC.

This clone occurred a few times. This sequence joins TRBV7-9 and TRBJ1-5; D unclear. V was cut by 3 bases and J by 5 bases, with 5 bases left in between. CDR1 and CDR2 (germline): SEHNR, FQNEAQ (reference sequence). The CDR3 spans 12 residues. DNA for the CDR3: TGTGCCAGCAGCTTCCCCGATCAGCCCCAGCATTTT. It yields the protein CASSFPDQPQHF.

With regard to this clone: At one boundary the junction diverges from the germline segment, which might be a read error. The gene calls are TRBV27 and TRBJ2-5; 9 nucleotides match TRBD2. Germline V gene sequence: CDR1 MNHEY, CDR2 SMNVEV (reference sequence). This CDR3 is 16 amino acids long. CDR3 in amino acids: CASSSVAGDLQGTQYF. The DNA of the CDR3 is TGTGCCAGCAGTTCCGTAGCGGGAGATCTTCAAGGGACCCAGTACTTC.

This clone turned up a few times. J is TRBJ2-7 and V is TRBV6-5; the D gene is possibly TRBD2 (6 bases). This CDR3 comprises 14 residues. V lost 7 bases to trimming and J lost 2 bases, with 15 bases between them. Germline assignment: CDR1 MNHEY and CDR2 SVGAGI. The CDR3 DNA is TGTGCCAGCAAGGGGAGGCAGGGTGCCTACGAGCAGTACTTC. Translation gives CASKGRQGAYEQYF.

This chain links TRBV30 with TRBJ2-2, with D possibly matching TRBD1 (5 bases). Trimming took off 3 bases at V and 6 bases at J, with 14 bases between the two ends. This CDR3 spans 14 amino acids. Germline V CDR1 and CDR2: GTSNPN, SVGIG (reference sequence). The CDR3 DNA reads as TGTGCCTGGAGCTTTCAGACCAGGGCCGGGGAGCTGTTTTTT. Amino acid sequence: CAWSFQTRAGELFF.

CDR3 loop: CAISESLRGPAFF. DNA of the CDR3: TGTGCCATCAGTGAGTCCCTAAGGGGGCCCGCTTTCTTT. The chain uses TRBV10-3 and TRBJ1-1, with 7 nucleotides matching TRBD1. This CDR3 contains 13 residues. Per germline, CDR1 ENHRY and CDR2 SYGVKD. V was clipped by 0 bases and J by 11 bases; unmatched bases: 6.

The rearrangement uses TRBV29-1 and TRBJ1-2, with D maybe TRBD1 (5 bases). From germline, CDR1 is SQVTM and CDR2 ANQGSEA. The V and J ends lost 7 bases and 4 bases respectively, with 16 bases between them. The CDR3 extends over 13 amino acids. The CDR3 loop reads CSASDISGYGYTF. DNA for the CDR3: TGCAGCGCCTCGGACATATCCGGCTATGGCTACACCTTC. Full variable domain (outside the CDR3, taken from reference TRBV29-1 and TRBJ1-2): SAVISQKPSRDICQRGTSLTIQCQVDSQVTMMFWYRQQPGQSLTLIATANQGSEATYESGFVIDKFPISRPNLTFSTLTVSNMSPEDSSIYLCSASDISGYGYTFGSGTRLTVV.

The J gene is TRBJ2-3, the V gene TRBV30, with D possibly matching TRBD2 (5 bases). Germline-derived CDR1 and CDR2 are GTSNPN and SVGIG (reference sequence). The CDR3 runs 13 residues. V was pared by 4 bases and J by 4 bases, with 12 bases between. CDR3 residues: CAWTASGADTQYF. CDR3 nucleotides: TGTGCCTGGACTGCCTCCGGGGCAGATACGCAGTATTTT. The full variable domain, rest sourced from reference TRBV30 and TRBJ2-3, is SQTIHQWPATLVQPVGSPLSLECTVEGTSNPNLYWYRQAAGRGLQLLFYSVGIGQISSEVPQNLSASRPQDRQFILSSKKLLLSDSGFYLCAWTASGADTQYFGPGTRLTVL.

The chain recombines TRBV6-6 with TRBJ2-1; D call uncertain. This CDR3 has 13 residues. The V and J ends lost 2 bases and 5 bases respectively, with 7 bases between them. Per the germline V gene, CDR1 is MNHNY and CDR2 is SVGAGI (reference sequence). CDR3 sequence: CASSYIGDNEQFF. The CDR3 bases are TGTGCCAGCAGTTACATTGGAGACAATGAGCAGTTCTTC.